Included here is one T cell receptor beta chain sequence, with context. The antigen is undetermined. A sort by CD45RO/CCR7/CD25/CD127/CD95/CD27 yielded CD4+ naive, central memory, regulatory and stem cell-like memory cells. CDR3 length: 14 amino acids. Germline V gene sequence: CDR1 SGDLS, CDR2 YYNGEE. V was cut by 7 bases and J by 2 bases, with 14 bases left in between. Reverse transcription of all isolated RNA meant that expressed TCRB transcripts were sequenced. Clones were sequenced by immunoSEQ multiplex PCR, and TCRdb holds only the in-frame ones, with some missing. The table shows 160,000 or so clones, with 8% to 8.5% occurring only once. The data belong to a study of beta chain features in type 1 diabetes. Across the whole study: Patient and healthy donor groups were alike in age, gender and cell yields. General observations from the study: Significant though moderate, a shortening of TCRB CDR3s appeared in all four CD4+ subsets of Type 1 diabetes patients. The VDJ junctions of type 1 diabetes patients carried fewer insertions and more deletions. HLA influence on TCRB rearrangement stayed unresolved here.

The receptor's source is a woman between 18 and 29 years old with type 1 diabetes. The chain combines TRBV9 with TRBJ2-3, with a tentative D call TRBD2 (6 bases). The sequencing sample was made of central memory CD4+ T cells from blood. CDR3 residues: CASGPEGYTDTQYF. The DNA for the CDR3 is TGTGCCAGCGGACCGGAGGGTTACACAGATACGCAGTATTTT. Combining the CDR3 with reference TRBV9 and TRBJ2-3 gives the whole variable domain DSGVTQTPKHLITATGQRVTLRCSPRSGDLSVYWYQQSLDQGLQFLIQYYNGEERAKGNILERFSAQQFPDLHSELNLSSLELGDSALYFCASGPEGYTDTQYFGPGTRLTVL.